This T cell receptor (beta chain) came from a study of T cells in Graves' hyperthyroidism and ophthalmopathy. Points from the study as a whole: In the analysis, a 13 V-J model separated ophthalmopathy from stable hyperthyroidism.

RNA transcripts gave rise to amplified TCR beta CDR3 regions. TCR CDR3 regions were first amplified by RT-PCR with HTBI primers. From the multiplex PCR reads, TCRdb called clonotypes with MiXCR, one entry per CDR3 protein. The sample yields 350,000 to 400,000 distinct CDR3 sequences, more than 12% seen once. This clonotype was detected many times. As yet, its antigen is unknown. This CDR3 has 15 amino acids. V dropped 3 bases and J dropped 5 bases, with 14 bases sitting between them. Per the germline V gene, CDR1 is LGHDT and CDR2 is YNNKEL (reference sequence). The chain recombines TRBV3-1 with TRBJ1-5, with D possibly matching TRBD1 (6 bases). Sequencing used blood. This receptor was identified in a woman aged 25 to 39 with Graves' hyperthyroidism. This CDR3 reads CASSHGGARDQPQHF. The CDR3 nucleotides are TGTGCCAGCAGCCATGGGGGGGCGAGGGATCAGCCCCAGCATTTT.